This T cell receptor beta chain was sequenced for a study of cytomegalovirus exposure and HLA in healthy donors. Study at large: Of the donors genotyped, about 410 in all, less than 90% fell in the Caucasian-associated ancestry cluster.

CDR1 is MGHRA, CDR2 YSYEKL, per germline. There are 20 residues in the CDR3. The junction had 18 bases not matched to a gene; V was cut back by 0 bases and J by 5 bases. This clone has just a few counts. The PCR used 60 Vbeta and 13 Jbeta primers. Only in-frame clones appear in the TCRdb table, and some are missing; sequencing was by immunoSEQ multiplex PCR. The sample records about 120,000 clones, over 8.5% being singletons. Nominally healthy donors provided the samples, though records likely missed some immune exposures. The specimen was PBMCs. The receptor's source is a woman in her thirties or forties in good health and CMV-seropositive. This chain uses TRBV4-1 with TRBJ2-1, with TRBD1 matching over 8 bases. CDR3 nucleotides: TGCGCCAGCAGCCAAGATAGAGGGACAGGACGATACTCAACTAACAATGAGCAGTTCTTC. Protein: CASSQDRGTGRYSTNNEQFF.